A selection of T cell receptor beta chains follows, all from one sample in a study of T cell changes during pregnancy in multiple sclerosis. Sequencing used immunoSEQ multiplex PCR; TCRdb keeps in-frame clones, though not all of them. The profile shows about 44,000 clones, 80% to 90% of them singletons. Sequences were derived from CD4+ T cells from peripheral blood mononuclear cells, sampled after pregnancy. The receptor source for this set is a female donor with multiple sclerosis, enrolled in a pregnancy study. CDR3s leave out the opening cysteine and the closing phenylalanine or tryptophan. A clone size is listed for some rows: how often the clone was seen (once, few, many), or a class if it is expanded.

v_call clone_size cdr3_aa
TRBV7-9 . ASSLEQGGAYEQY
TRBV6-6 . ASRRDGSSYEQY
TRBV27 . ASRRQGLKDLSGNTIY
TRBV19 . ASRSTGYDYGYT
TRBV11-1 . ASSSRGKTGGIEAF
TRBV29-1 . SVSGTGDQPQH
TRBV4-1 . ASSSGVSIETQY
TRBV6-1 once ASSEVLAGGSEQF
TRBV4-3 . ASSQAGRRARAEAF
TRBV5-1 . ASSLEGQVYGYT
TRBV18 . ASSPVSSGALPSTDTQY
TRBV5-1 . ASSLSASGAYNEQF
TRBV10-3 . AISESSEGYTGELF
TRBV4-3 . ASRGTGYGYT
TRBV5-1 . ASSLGGLDGNQPQH
TRBV7-2 once ASSTRLAENTGELF
TRBV29-1 few SAQVTEQF
TRBV12-5 medium-sized ASGRDSFNQPQH
TRBV20-1 . SARDWQGQF
TRBV9 . AVACEGGRNTGELF
TRBV19 . ASSYRDRDEQY
TRBV5-8 . ASSLEQGVGQPQH
TRBV5-5 once ASSFQGGNEKLF
TRBV7-2 . ASSPGLAGGQVHTDTQY
TRBV5-6 . ASTGLDFFRSYNEQF
TRBV6-5 . ASREAGGKETQY
TRBV14 . ASSLAGAYEQY
TRBV7-9 few ASSLGSGWSTEAF
TRBV19 once ASSTGGRNEQF
TRBV5-1 . ASLKGEGTDTQY
TRBV28 . ASVTQANSPLH